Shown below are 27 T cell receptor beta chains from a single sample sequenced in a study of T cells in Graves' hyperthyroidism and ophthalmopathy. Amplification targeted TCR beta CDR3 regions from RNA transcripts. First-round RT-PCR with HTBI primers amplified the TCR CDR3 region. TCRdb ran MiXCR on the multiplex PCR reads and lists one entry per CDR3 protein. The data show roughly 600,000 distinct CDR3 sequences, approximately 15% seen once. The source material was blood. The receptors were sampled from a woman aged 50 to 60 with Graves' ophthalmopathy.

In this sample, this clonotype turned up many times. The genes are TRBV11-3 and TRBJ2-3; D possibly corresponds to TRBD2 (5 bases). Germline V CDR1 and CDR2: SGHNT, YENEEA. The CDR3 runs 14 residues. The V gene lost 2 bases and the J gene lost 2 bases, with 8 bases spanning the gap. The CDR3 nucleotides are TGTGCCAGCAGCTTACGGAGGTACACAGATACGCAGTATTTT. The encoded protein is CASSLRRYTDTQYF.

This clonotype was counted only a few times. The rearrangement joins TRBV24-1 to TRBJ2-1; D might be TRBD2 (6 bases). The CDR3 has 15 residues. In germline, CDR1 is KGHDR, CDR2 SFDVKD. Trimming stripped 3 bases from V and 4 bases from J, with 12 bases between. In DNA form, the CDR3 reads TGTGCCACCAGTGATGCGGGGCGCTTGTACAATGAGCAGTTCTTC. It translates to CATSDAGRLYNEQFF.

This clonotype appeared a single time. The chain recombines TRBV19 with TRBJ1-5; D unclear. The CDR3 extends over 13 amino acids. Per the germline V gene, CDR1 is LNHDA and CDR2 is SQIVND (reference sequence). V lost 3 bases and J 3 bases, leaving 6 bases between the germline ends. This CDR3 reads CASSMVYNQPQHF. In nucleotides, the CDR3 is TGTGCCAGTAGTATGGTATACAATCAGCCCCAGCATTTT. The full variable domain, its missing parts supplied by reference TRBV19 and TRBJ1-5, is DGGITQSPKYLFRKEGQNVTLSCEQNLNHDAMYWYRQDPGQGLRLIYYSQIVNDFQKGDIAEGYSVSREKKESFPLTVTSAQKNPTAFYLCASSMVYNQPQHFGDGTRLSIL.

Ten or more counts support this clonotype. The CDR3 spells CASTRASSYNEQFF. CDR3 in DNA: TGTGCCAGCACCCGGGCCTCGTCCTACAATGAGCAGTTCTTC. This chain links TRBV28 with TRBJ2-1; no clear D gene. CDR1 and CDR2 (germline): MDHEN, SYDVKM. The CDR3 has 14 amino acids. Trimming took 7 bases from V and 1 from J, leaving 11 bases between them.

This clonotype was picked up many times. In DNA, the CDR3 is TGTGCCAGCAGCCCACAAGCGGGAGGAGGGTTGGAGACCCAGTACTTC. Its protein is CASSPQAGGGLETQYF. This chain joins TRBV9 and TRBJ2-5, with 9 positions matching TRBD2. Germline V gene data show CDR1 as SGDLS and CDR2 as YYNGEE. There are 16 residues in the CDR3. The junction had 12 bases not matched to a gene; V was cut back by 4 bases and J by 5 bases.

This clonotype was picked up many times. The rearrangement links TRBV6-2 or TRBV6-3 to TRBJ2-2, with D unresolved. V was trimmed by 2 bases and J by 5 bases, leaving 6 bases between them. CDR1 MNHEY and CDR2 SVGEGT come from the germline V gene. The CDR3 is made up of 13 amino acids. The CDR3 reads CASSYPRTGELFF. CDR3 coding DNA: TGTGCCAGCAGTTACCCCCGTACCGGGGAGCTGTTTTTT.

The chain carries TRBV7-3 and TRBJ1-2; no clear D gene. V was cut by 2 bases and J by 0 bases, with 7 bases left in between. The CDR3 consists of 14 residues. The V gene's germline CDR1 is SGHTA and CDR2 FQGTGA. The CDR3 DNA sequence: TGTGCCAGCAGCTTACAGGCTGCTAACTATGGCTACACCTTC. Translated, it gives CASSLQAANYGYTF. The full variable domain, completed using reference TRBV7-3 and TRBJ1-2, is GAGVSQTPSNKVTEKGKYVELRCDPISGHTALYWYRQSLGQGPEFLIYFQGTGAADDSGLPNDRFFAVRPEGSVSTLKIQRTERGDSAVYLCASSLQAANYGYTFGSGTRLTVV.

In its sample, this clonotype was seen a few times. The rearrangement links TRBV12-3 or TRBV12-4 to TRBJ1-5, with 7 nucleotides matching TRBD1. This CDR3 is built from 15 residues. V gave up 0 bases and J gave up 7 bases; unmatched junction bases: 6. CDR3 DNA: TGTGCCAGCAGTTTAGCTGGGAAACAGGGGCAGCCCCAGCATTTT. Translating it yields CASSLAGKQGQPQHF.

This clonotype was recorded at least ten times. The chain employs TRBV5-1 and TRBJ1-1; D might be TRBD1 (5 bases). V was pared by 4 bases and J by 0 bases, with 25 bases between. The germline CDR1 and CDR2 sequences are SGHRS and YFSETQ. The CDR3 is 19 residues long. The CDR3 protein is CASSPRGMPLEGMNTEAFF. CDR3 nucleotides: TGCGCCAGCAGCCCGCGCGGAATGCCGCTGGAGGGGATGAACACTGAAGCTTTCTTT.

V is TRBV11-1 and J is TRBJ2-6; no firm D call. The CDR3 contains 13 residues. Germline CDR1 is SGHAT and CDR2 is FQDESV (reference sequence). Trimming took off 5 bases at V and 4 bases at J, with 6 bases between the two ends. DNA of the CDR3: TGTGCCAGCAGCCGAAGGGGGGCCAACGTCCTGACTTTC. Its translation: CASSRRGANVLTF.

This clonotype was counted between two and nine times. The CDR3, as DNA: TGCAGTGCTAGGCTTAGAAAAACCGCGACTCACTATGGCTACACCTTC. Its translation is CSARLRKTATHYGYTF. V usage is TRBV20-1 and J usage is TRBJ1-2; D unclear. V was trimmed by 3 bases and J by 3 bases, leaving 20 bases between them. Per the germline V gene, CDR1 is DFQATT and CDR2 is SNEGSKA (reference sequence). The length of the CDR3 is 16 residues.

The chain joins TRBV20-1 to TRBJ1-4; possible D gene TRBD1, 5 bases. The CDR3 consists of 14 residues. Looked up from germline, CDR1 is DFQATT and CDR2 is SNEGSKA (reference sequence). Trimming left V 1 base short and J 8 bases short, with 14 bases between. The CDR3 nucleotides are TGCAGTGCTAGAGTGTGGGACCCCGGGGAAAAACTGTTTTTT. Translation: CSARVWDPGEKLFF.

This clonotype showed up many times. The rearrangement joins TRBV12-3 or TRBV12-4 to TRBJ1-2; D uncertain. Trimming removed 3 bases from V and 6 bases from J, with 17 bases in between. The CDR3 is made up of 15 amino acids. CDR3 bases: TGTGCCAGCAGTTTGAGGTCAGGACGCCCCCATGGCTACACCTTC. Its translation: CASSLRSGRPHGYTF.

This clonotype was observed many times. The CDR3 nucleotides read TGTGCCAGCAGTACAAACAGGGGTCCAATGACTAACAATGAGCAGTTCTTC. Translating gives CASSTNRGPMTNNEQFF. This sequence joins TRBV6-1 and TRBJ2-1, with 7 bases identical to TRBD1. This CDR3 has 17 amino acids. Germline CDR1 is MNHNS and CDR2 is SASEGT. Trimming at V came to 5 bases and at J to 5 bases, leaving 15 bases not matched to a gene.

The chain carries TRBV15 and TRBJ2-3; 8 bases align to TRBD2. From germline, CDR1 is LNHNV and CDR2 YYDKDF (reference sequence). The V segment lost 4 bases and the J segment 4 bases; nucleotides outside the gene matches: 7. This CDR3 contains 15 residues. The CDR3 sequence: CATSTAGVGSDTQYF. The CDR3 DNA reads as TGTGCCACCAGCACAGCGGGAGTAGGGTCAGATACGCAGTATTTT.

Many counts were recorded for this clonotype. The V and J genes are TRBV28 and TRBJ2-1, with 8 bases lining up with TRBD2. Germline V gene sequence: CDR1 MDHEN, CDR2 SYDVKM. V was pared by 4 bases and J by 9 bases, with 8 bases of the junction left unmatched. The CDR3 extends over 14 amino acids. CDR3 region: CASSSRGAGGEQFF. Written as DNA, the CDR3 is TGTGCCAGCAGTTCGCGGGGGGCCGGCGGTGAGCAGTTCTTC. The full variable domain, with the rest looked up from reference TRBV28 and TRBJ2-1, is DVKVTQSSRYLVKRTGEKVFLECVQDMDHENMFWYRQDPGLGLRLIYFSYDVKMKEKGDIPEGYSVSREKKERFSLILESASTNQTSMYLCASSSRGAGGEQFFGPGTRLTVL.

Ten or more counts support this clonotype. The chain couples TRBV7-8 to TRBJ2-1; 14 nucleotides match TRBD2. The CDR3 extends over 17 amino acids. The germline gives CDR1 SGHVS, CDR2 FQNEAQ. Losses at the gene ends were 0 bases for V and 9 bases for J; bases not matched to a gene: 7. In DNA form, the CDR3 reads TGTGCCAGCAGCTTAGCACCGGGACTAGCGGGAGTCGGTGAGCAGTTCTTC. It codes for CASSLAPGLAGVGEQFF.

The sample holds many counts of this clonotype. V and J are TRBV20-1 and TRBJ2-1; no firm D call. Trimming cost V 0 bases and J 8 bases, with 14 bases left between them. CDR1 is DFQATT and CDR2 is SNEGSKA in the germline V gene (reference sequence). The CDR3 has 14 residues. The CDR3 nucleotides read TGCAGTGCTAGAGATGGCGGTTTTTTGGATGAGCAGTTCTTC. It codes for CSARDGGFLDEQFF.

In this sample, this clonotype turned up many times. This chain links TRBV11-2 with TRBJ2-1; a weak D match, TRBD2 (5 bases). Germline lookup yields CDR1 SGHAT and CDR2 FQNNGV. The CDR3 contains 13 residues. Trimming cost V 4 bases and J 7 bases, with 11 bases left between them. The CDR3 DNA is TGTGCCAGCAGCTCAGTCCGAGGGAATGAGCAGTTCTTC. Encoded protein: CASSSVRGNEQFF.

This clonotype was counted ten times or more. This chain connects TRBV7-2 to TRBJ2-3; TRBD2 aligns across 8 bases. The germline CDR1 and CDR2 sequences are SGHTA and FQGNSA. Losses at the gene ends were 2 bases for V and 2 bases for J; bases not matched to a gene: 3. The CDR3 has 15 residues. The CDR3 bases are TGTGCCAGCAGCTTAACTAGCGGAATCACAGATACGCAGTATTTT. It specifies CASSLTSGITDTQYF.

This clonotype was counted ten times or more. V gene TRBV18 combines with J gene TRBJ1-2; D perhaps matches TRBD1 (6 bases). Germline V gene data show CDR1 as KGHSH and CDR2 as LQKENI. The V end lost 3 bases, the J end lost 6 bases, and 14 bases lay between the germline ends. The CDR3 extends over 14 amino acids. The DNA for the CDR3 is TGTGCCAGCTCACCGACAGGCGATATGGATGGCTACACCTTC. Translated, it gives CASSPTGDMDGYTF.

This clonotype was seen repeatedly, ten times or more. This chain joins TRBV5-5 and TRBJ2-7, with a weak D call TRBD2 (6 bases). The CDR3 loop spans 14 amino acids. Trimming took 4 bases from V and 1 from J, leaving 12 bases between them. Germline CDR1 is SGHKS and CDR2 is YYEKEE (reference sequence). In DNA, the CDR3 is TGTGCCAGCAGCCGGAGGGCCGAGTCCTACGAGCAGTACTTC. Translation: CASSRRAESYEQYF. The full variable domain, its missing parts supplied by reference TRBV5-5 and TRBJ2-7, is DAGVTQSPTHLIKTRGQQVTLRCSPISGHKSVSWYQQVLGQGPQFIFQYYEKEERGRGNFPDRFSARQFPNYSSELNVNALLLGDSALYLCASSRRAESYEQYFGPGTRLTVT.

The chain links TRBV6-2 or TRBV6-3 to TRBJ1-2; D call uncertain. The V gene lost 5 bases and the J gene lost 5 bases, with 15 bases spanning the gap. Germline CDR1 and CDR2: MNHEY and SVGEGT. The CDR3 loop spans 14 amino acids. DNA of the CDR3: TGTGCCAGCAGTCGCCATTTTACAGAGTATGGCTACACCTTC. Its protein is CASSRHFTEYGYTF.

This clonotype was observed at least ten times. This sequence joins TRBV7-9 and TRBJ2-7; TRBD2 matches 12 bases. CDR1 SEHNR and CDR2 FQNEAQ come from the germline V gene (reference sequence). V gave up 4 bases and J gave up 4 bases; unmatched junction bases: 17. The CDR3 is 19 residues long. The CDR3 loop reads CASSSTTSGRPIRGYEQYF. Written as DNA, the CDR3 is TGTGCCAGCAGCTCCACGACTAGCGGGAGACCCATTCGAGGGTACGAGCAGTACTTC.

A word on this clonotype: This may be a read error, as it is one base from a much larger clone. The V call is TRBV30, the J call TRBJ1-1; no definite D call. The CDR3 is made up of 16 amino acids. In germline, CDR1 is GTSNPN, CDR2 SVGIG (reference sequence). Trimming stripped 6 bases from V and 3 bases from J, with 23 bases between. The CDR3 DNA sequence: TGTGCCTGCTCCGGCGGCGGGCATTACCCGGACACTGAAGCTTTCTTT. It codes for CACSGGGHYPDTEAFF.

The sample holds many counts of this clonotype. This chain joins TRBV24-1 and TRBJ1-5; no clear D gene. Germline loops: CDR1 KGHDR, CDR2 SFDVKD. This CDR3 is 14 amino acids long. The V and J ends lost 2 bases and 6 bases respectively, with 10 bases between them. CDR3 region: CATSDSRWFQPQHF. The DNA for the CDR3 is TGTGCCACCAGTGATTCTAGGTGGTTTCAGCCCCAGCATTTT.

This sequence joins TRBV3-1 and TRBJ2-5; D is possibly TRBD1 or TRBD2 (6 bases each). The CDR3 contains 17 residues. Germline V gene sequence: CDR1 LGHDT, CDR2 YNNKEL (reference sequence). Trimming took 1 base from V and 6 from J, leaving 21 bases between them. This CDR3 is CASSQVGRGGGRKTQYF. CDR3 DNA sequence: TGTGCCAGCAGCCAAGTCGGGCGTGGAGGGGGGAGGAAGACCCAGTACTTC.